These T cell receptor beta chains were read from a single sample in a study of blood T cell repertoires in COVID-19. The method was immunoSEQ multiplex PCR; TCRdb's version includes in-frame clones alone and lacks a portion of them. The sample has 50,000 or so clones; about 89% are singletons. The sequencing input was peripheral blood. These receptors were collected from a man between 70 and 80 years old with active COVID-19. Both conserved end residues are part of each CDR3. Each record gives: D gene, clone size, J gene, V gene, CDR3 protein, CDR3 DNA. The D gene is left open where the match is weak. Clone size is stated in some rows and not others, as once, few, many or a class when expanded.

TRBD1	few	TRBJ2-7	TRBV4-1	CASSTRTGDEQYF	TGCGCCAGCAGCACCCGGACAGGGGACGAGCAGTACTTC
NA	NA	TRBJ2-7	TRBV7-9	CASSSLQGFSYEQYF	TGTGCCAGCAGCTCGTTGCAGGGGTTCTCCTACGAGCAGTACTTC
TRBD2	once	TRBJ2-3	TRBV19	CASSTPTSGAMYTQYF	TGTGCCAGTAGTACGCCGACTAGCGGGGCAATGTATACGCAGTATTTT
NA	NA	TRBJ1-4	TRBV7-2	CASSLVTGRTLFF	TGTGCCAGCAGCTTAGTAACGGGCAGGACTCTGTTTTTT
TRBD1	NA	TRBJ2-1	TRBV18	CASSPWSHTRQGHNEQFF	TGTGCCAGCTCACCATGGAGTCATACGAGACAGGGGCACAATGAGCAGTTCTTC
TRBD2	once	TRBJ2-1	TRBV25-1	CASSDASGGYYNEQFF	TGTGCCAGCAGTGACGCAAGCGGGGGATACTACAATGAGCAGTTCTTC
TRBD1	few	TRBJ1-5	TRBV2	CASRLGQGLGQPQHF	TGTGCCAGCAGACTCGGACAGGGATTGGGTCAGCCCCAGCATTTT
TRBD1	NA	TRBJ1-3	TRBV30	CAWSPNRGPGNTIYF	TGTGCCTGGAGTCCCAACAGGGGGCCGGGAAACACCATATATTTT
NA	NA	TRBJ1-1	TRBV11-3	CASSPGVANTEAFF	TGTGCCAGCAGCCCAGGGGTGGCGAACACTGAAGCTTTCTTT
NA	NA	TRBJ1-4	TRBV25-1	CASSSHRATTNEKLFF	TGTGCCAGCAGTAGCCACAGGGCAACAACTAATGAAAAACTGTTTTTT
NA	NA	TRBJ1-5	TRBV4-1	CASSQDGDQPQHF	TGCGCCAGCAGCCAAGACGGGGATCAGCCCCAGCATTTT
NA	NA	TRBJ2-7	TRBV27	CASRNGATYEQYF	TGTGCCAGCAGGAATGGGGCAACCTACGAGCAGTACTTC
NA	NA	TRBJ1-1	TRBV4-1	CASSQARGLNTEAFF	TGCGCCAGCAGCCAAGCCCGGGGTTTGAACACTGAAGCTTTCTTT
TRBD2	NA	TRBJ2-5	TRBV9	CASSVGVAGGSAIETQYF	TGTGCCAGCAGCGTAGGAGTAGCGGGGGGTTCCGCTATCGAGACCCAGTACTTC
TRBD1	NA	TRBJ2-5	TRBV3-1/TRBV3-2	CASSLRTGRETQYF	TGTGCCAGCAGCCTCCGGACAGGGCGGGAGACCCAGTACTTC
NA	NA	TRBJ2-5	TRBV6-5	CASTGTRFQETQYF	TGTGCCAGCACCGGGACACGCTTTCAAGAGACCCAGTACTTC
TRBD1	NA	TRBJ1-2	TRBV5-6	CASRVDRTNYGYTF	TGTGCCAGCAGGGTGGACAGGACTAACTATGGCTACACCTTC
TRBD2	NA	TRBJ2-1	TRBV19	CASRKTSGGRGEQFF	TGTGCCAGTAGAAAAACTAGCGGGGGCCGGGGTGAGCAGTTCTTC
NA	NA	TRBJ1-2	TRBV4-1	CASSQDGRGSYGYTF	TGCGCCAGCAGCCAAGATGGCCGGGGTTCCTATGGCTACACCTTC
NA	NA	TRBJ2-3	TRBV15	CATSRDRASIADTQYF	TGTGCCACCAGCAGAGATAGGGCTAGCATTGCAGATACGCAGTATTTT
NA	NA	TRBJ2-3	TRBV7-9	CASSPKTRLTDTQYF	TGTGCCAGCAGCCCCAAGACTAGGTTAACTGATACGCAGTATTTT
TRBD2	NA	TRBJ2-7	TRBV7-3	CASSLKGREGEQYF	TGTGCCAGCAGCTTAAAGGGCAGGGAGGGAGAGCAGTACTTC
TRBD2	NA	TRBJ2-3	TRBV11-2	CASSFLAGDSTDTQYF	TGTGCCAGCAGCTTCCTAGCGGGGGACAGCACAGATACGCAGTATTTT
NA	once	TRBJ1-1	TRBV3-1/TRBV3-2	CASSQVRSGGYHTEAFF	TGTGCCAGCAGCCAAGTACGGTCGGGGGGGTATCACACTGAAGCTTTCTTT
NA	NA	TRBJ2-5	TRBV9	CASSVSLASETQYF	TGTGCCAGCAGCGTATCCCTAGCTTCAGAGACCCAGTACTTC
NA	NA	TRBJ1-2	TRBV30	CAWGVGSGYTF	TGTGCCTGGGGAGTTGGCTCCGGCTACACCTTC
NA	NA	TRBJ1-1	TRBV13	CASSLGQTNTEAFF	TGTGCCAGCAGCTTAGGCCAGACTAACACTGAAGCTTTCTTT
TRBD1	few	TRBJ1-6	TRBV5-1	CASSSGQGLSPLHF	TGCGCCAGCAGCTCTGGACAGGGTTTGTCACCCCTCCACTTT
NA	NA	TRBJ2-7	TRBV29-1	CSVVEWGSEQYF	TGCAGCGTTGTCGAATGGGGCTCCGAGCAGTACTTC
NA	NA	TRBJ1-2	TRBV7-9	CASITSGGDYGYTF	TGTGCCAGCATTACCTCGGGGGGCGACTATGGCTACACCTTC
NA	NA	TRBJ2-2	TRBV19	CASSTVGAFGELFF	TGTGCCAGTAGTACGGTGGGGGCCTTCGGGGAGCTGTTTTTT
TRBD1	NA	TRBJ1-2	TRBV30	CAWSTTGPVYGYTF	TGTGCCTGGAGTACGACAGGGCCCGTTTATGGCTACACCTTC
NA	once	TRBJ2-4	TRBV6-2/TRBV6-3	CASSDSIAKNIQYF	TGTGCCAGCAGTGACAGTATAGCCAAAAACATTCAGTACTTC
NA	NA	TRBJ1-3	TRBV5-1	CASSLAGAPSGNTIYF	TGCGCCAGCAGCTTGGCAGGGGCCCCCTCTGGAAACACCATATATTTT
NA	NA	TRBJ2-3	TRBV5-1	CASSLLQNRMADTQYF	TGCGCCAGCAGCTTGTTGCAGAATCGTATGGCAGATACGCAGTATTTT
NA	once	TRBJ2-4	TRBV7-8	CASTLGVGENIQYF	TGTGCCAGCACCCTCGGGGTTGGGGAAAACATTCAGTACTTC
NA	once	TRBJ1-6	TRBV6-1	CASSETRGSPLHF	TGTGCCAGCAGTGAGACTCGTGGTTCACCCCTCCACTTT
TRBD2	NA	TRBJ2-3	TRBV5-1	CASSLAPRLASSTDTQYF	TGCGCCAGCAGCTTGGCCCCTCGACTAGCGTCTAGCACAGATACGCAGTATTTT
NA	once	TRBJ2-1	TRBV18	CASSPSSTLGNEQFF	TGTGCCAGCTCACCCTCGAGCACACTAGGGAATGAGCAGTTCTTC
NA	NA	TRBJ2-3	TRBV5-1	CASSLAVGAGDTQYF	TGCGCCAGCAGCTTGGCTGTGGGCGCGGGGGATACGCAGTATTTT